This T cell receptor (beta chain) was identified during a study of blood T cells in healthy people across ages. Findings and caveats of the study: The study could not conclusively compare naive and antigen-experienced cells, given its unsorted PBMCs. It was the long-lived donors that had more naive CD4+ cells and higher diversity than aged donors.

This clonotype was recorded once. Its antigen is currently unknown. Germline V gene lookup returns CDR1 DFQATT and CDR2 SNEGSKA (reference sequence). The length of the CDR3 is 15 residues. V lost 3 bases, J lost 1 base, and 6 bases stayed unmatched. Donors were healthy Caucasian individuals from Russia aged about 6 to 100. Sample-barcoded 5' priming and a J-beta primer mix drove a second PCR of about 6 to 12 cycles. A 12-random-nucleotide template-switch adaptor tagged each cDNA molecule. TCRdb ran MiXCR on the 5' RACE reads and lists one entry per CDR3 protein. Of around 800,000 distinct CDR3 sequences listed, about 53% were seen once; the top ten hold roughly 40%.

Sequences were obtained from blood. The rearrangement uses TRBV20-1 and TRBJ2-5; TRBD2 aligns across 9 bases. The TCR sequence derives from an elderly man in good health. The CDR3 DNA follows: TGCAGTGCTAGTTCTCTAGCGGGATTCCAAGAGACCCAGTACTTC. Its translation is CSASSLAGFQETQYF.